A selection of T cell receptor beta chains follows, all from one sample in a study of cytomegalovirus exposure and HLA in healthy donors. The method was immunoSEQ multiplex PCR; TCRdb's version includes in-frame clones alone and lacks a portion of them. The profile shows 110,000 to 150,000 clones, about 10% of them singletons. Sequenced: PBMCs. The receptors come from a man between 45 and 60 years old in good health and CMV-seronegative. Both conserved end residues are part of each CDR3. Each record gives: J gene, V gene, clone size, D gene, CDR3 protein, CDR3 DNA. A D gene is named only where the DNA matches it firmly. The size entry is marked missing in some rows and otherwise reads once, few, many or a size class.

j_gene: TRBJ2-1
v_gene: TRBV2
abundance: NA
d_gene: TRBD2
CDR3aa: CASSIKAGGHNEQFF
CDR3nt: TGTGCCAGCAGTATAAAAGCGGGAGGGCACAATGAGCAGTTCTTC

j_gene: TRBJ1-4
v_gene: TRBV7-6
abundance: NA
d_gene: TRBD1
CDR3aa: CASSPRQGRNEKLFF
CDR3nt: TGTGCCAGCAGCCCCCGACAGGGGAGGAATGAAAAACTGTTTTTT

j_gene: TRBJ1-4
v_gene: TRBV7-7
abundance: NA
d_gene: NA
CDR3aa: CASSLGQATNEKLFF
CDR3nt: TGTGCTAGCAGCTTAGGCCAGGCAACTAATGAAAAACTGTTTTTT

j_gene: TRBJ2-1
v_gene: TRBV6-5
abundance: NA
d_gene: NA
CDR3aa: CASRRPAPYNEQFF
CDR3nt: TGTGCCAGCAGGCGGCCGGCCCCATACAATGAGCAGTTCTTC

j_gene: TRBJ2-7
v_gene: TRBV19
abundance: NA
d_gene: TRBD2
CDR3aa: CASSGTSGSSYEQYF
CDR3nt: TGTGCCAGTAGTGGGACTAGCGGAAGCTCCTACGAGCAGTACTTC

j_gene: TRBJ2-7
v_gene: TRBV30
abundance: NA
d_gene: TRBD1
CDR3aa: CAYTVAPTGISPYEQYF
CDR3nt: TGTGCCTATACCGTGGCCCCGACAGGGATAAGTCCCTACGAGCAGTACTTC

j_gene: TRBJ2-5
v_gene: TRBV6-1
abundance: NA
d_gene: TRBD1
CDR3aa: CASRTTGGPQETQYF
CDR3nt: TGTGCCAGCAGGACGACAGGGGGGCCCCAAGAGACCCAGTACTTC

j_gene: TRBJ1-6
v_gene: TRBV5-1
abundance: NA
d_gene: NA
CDR3aa: CASSLESSYNSPLHF
CDR3nt: TGCGCCAGCAGCCTAGAAAGCTCCTATAATTCACCCCTCCACTTT

j_gene: TRBJ1-1
v_gene: TRBV27
abundance: few
d_gene: NA
CDR3aa: CASSLFSGVENTEAFF
CDR3nt: TGTGCCAGCAGTTTATTCTCCGGGGTGGAGAACACTGAAGCTTTCTTT

j_gene: TRBJ1-2
v_gene: TRBV9
abundance: NA
d_gene: NA
CDR3aa: CASSVAGGEYYGYTF
CDR3nt: TGTGCCAGCAGCGTAGCGGGGGGGGAGTATTATGGCTACACCTTC

j_gene: TRBJ2-7
v_gene: TRBV7-8
abundance: NA
d_gene: TRBD1
CDR3aa: CASSGGWTGNNEQYF
CDR3nt: TGTGCCAGCAGCGGGGGGTGGACAGGGAACAACGAGCAGTACTTC

j_gene: TRBJ2-3
v_gene: TRBV5-1
abundance: NA
d_gene: NA
CDR3aa: CASSLSSSSTDTQYF
CDR3nt: TGCGCCAGCAGCTTGTCCTCCTCTAGCACAGATACGCAGTATTTT

j_gene: TRBJ2-7
v_gene: TRBV2
abundance: NA
d_gene: TRBD1
CDR3aa: CASSEARTGAYEQYF
CDR3nt: TGTGCCAGCAGTGAAGCAAGGACAGGAGCCTACGAGCAGTACTTC

j_gene: TRBJ2-7
v_gene: TRBV6-1
abundance: NA
d_gene: TRBD1
CDR3aa: CASSEPGTGSYEQYF
CDR3nt: TGTGCCAGCAGTGAACCCGGGACAGGCTCCTACGAGCAGTACTTC

j_gene: TRBJ1-1
v_gene: TRBV5-8
abundance: few
d_gene: NA
CDR3aa: CASSLFFGTADQRGPEAFF
CDR3nt: TGTGCCAGCAGCTTATTTTTTGGGACGGCCGATCAGCGGGGGCCTGAAGCTTTCTTT

j_gene: TRBJ2-2
v_gene: TRBV19
abundance: NA
d_gene: TRBD2
CDR3aa: CASSIGLARYTGELFF
CDR3nt: TGTGCCAGTAGTATTGGACTAGCGAGATACACCGGGGAGCTGTTTTTT

j_gene: TRBJ2-7
v_gene: TRBV6-1
abundance: few
d_gene: TRBD2
CDR3aa: CASSAMASGRSGEQYF
CDR3nt: TGTGCCAGCAGTGCCATGGCTAGCGGGAGGTCCGGGGAGCAGTACTTC

j_gene: TRBJ2-1
v_gene: TRBV5-4
abundance: NA
d_gene: TRBD2
CDR3aa: CASSLALSGRAHEQFF
CDR3nt: TGTGCCAGCAGCTTGGCTCTAAGCGGGAGGGCCCATGAGCAGTTCTTC

j_gene: TRBJ2-5
v_gene: TRBV11-3
abundance: NA
d_gene: TRBD1
CDR3aa: CASSTGQGGETQYF
CDR3nt: TGTGCCAGCAGCACGGGACAGGGGGGGGAGACCCAGTACTTC

j_gene: TRBJ1-1
v_gene: TRBV30
abundance: NA
d_gene: TRBD1
CDR3aa: CAWSVLEGAEAFF
CDR3nt: TGTGCCTGGAGTGTACTTGAGGGGGCAGAAGCTTTCTTT

j_gene: TRBJ2-5
v_gene: TRBV5-1
abundance: NA
d_gene: NA
CDR3aa: CASSLEGASVYQETQYF
CDR3nt: TGCGCCAGCAGCTTGGAGGGGGCTAGCGTGTACCAAGAGACCCAGTACTTC

j_gene: TRBJ1-1
v_gene: TRBV18
abundance: few
d_gene: NA
CDR3aa: CASSPPGPGNTEAFF
CDR3nt: TGTGCCAGCTCACCTCCGGGTCCGGGGAACACTGAAGCTTTCTTT

j_gene: TRBJ1-2
v_gene: TRBV5-1
abundance: few
d_gene: NA
CDR3aa: CASSLQGNGYTF
CDR3nt: TGCGCCAGCAGCTTGCAGGGGAACGGCTACACCTTC

j_gene: TRBJ2-1
v_gene: TRBV6-5
abundance: NA
d_gene: TRBD2
CDR3aa: CASRTSGRVREQFF
CDR3nt: TGTGCCAGCAGAACTAGCGGGAGAGTACGTGAGCAGTTCTTC

j_gene: TRBJ1-2
v_gene: TRBV2
abundance: NA
d_gene: NA
CDR3aa: CASRVQSNYGYTF
CDR3nt: TGTGCCAGCAGGGTACAGTCAAACTATGGCTACACCTTC

j_gene: TRBJ2-7
v_gene: TRBV6-6
abundance: few
d_gene: NA
CDR3aa: CASSTWTQNEQYF
CDR3nt: TGTGCCAGCAGTACCTGGACTCAAAACGAGCAGTACTTC

j_gene: TRBJ1-1
v_gene: TRBV4-1
abundance: NA
d_gene: NA
CDR3aa: CASSPRRGNTEAFF
CDR3nt: TGCGCCAGCAGCCCACGGCGGGGGAACACTGAAGCTTTCTTT

j_gene: TRBJ1-2
v_gene: TRBV7-9
abundance: NA
d_gene: TRBD1
CDR3aa: CASSPGGSKDGYTF
CDR3nt: TGTGCCAGCAGCCCAGGGGGTTCGAAGGATGGCTACACCTTC

j_gene: TRBJ2-7
v_gene: TRBV18
abundance: NA
d_gene: NA
CDR3aa: CASSPLDEQYF
CDR3nt: TGTGCCAGCTCACCTCTAGACGAGCAGTACTTC

j_gene: TRBJ2-1
v_gene: TRBV7-2
abundance: few
d_gene: TRBD2
CDR3aa: CASSLSGASYNEQFF
CDR3nt: TGTGCCAGCAGCCTTAGCGGGGCCTCCTACAATGAGCAGTTCTTC

j_gene: TRBJ1-5
v_gene: TRBV6-1
abundance: few
d_gene: TRBD1
CDR3aa: CASSPTGEGQPQHF
CDR3nt: TGTGCCAGCAGTCCGACAGGGGAAGGGCAGCCCCAGCATTTT

j_gene: TRBJ1-2
v_gene: TRBV7-2
abundance: few
d_gene: NA
CDR3aa: CASSSTPGGGYGYTF
CDR3nt: TGTGCCAGCAGCTCTACCCCGGGAGGAGGGTATGGCTACACCTTC

j_gene: TRBJ2-7
v_gene: TRBV2
abundance: NA
d_gene: TRBD1
CDR3aa: CASSRQGSYEQYF
CDR3nt: TGTGCCAGCAGTCGACAGGGGTCCTACGAGCAGTACTTC

j_gene: TRBJ2-1
v_gene: TRBV11-2
abundance: NA
d_gene: TRBD2
CDR3aa: CASSLLAGAPGGQFF
CDR3nt: TGTGCCAGCAGCTTACTAGCGGGCGCCCCCGGGGGGCAGTTCTTC

j_gene: TRBJ2-2
v_gene: TRBV5-1
abundance: NA
d_gene: TRBD2
CDR3aa: CASSPGGTSANTGELFF
CDR3nt: TGCGCCAGCAGCCCCGGGGGGACTAGCGCGAACACCGGGGAGCTGTTTTTT

j_gene: TRBJ1-2
v_gene: TRBV2
abundance: few
d_gene: TRBD1
CDR3aa: CASRTGDGYTF
CDR3nt: TGTGCCAGCAGGACAGGGGATGGCTACACCTTC

j_gene: TRBJ1-4
v_gene: TRBV7-2
abundance: NA
d_gene: TRBD1
CDR3aa: CASSWPGQGLEKLFF
CDR3nt: TGTGCCAGCAGCTGGCCGGGACAGGGACTGGAAAAACTGTTTTTT

j_gene: TRBJ1-2
v_gene: TRBV11-3
abundance: NA
d_gene: TRBD1
CDR3aa: CASSPTGGEYGYTF
CDR3nt: TGTGCCAGCAGCCCGACAGGGGGAGAGTATGGCTACACCTTC

j_gene: TRBJ2-5
v_gene: TRBV10-3
abundance: few
d_gene: TRBD2
CDR3aa: CAISESRGSQYF
CDR3nt: TGTGCCATCAGTGAGTCGCGGGGGTCCCAGTACTTC